This entry is about one T cell receptor (beta chain). Its antigen remains undetermined. No base qualities exist here, and no much larger clone lies one base off it. Instrument on record: Illumina HiSeq 1500. TCRdb ran its own pipeline on the public reads, namely fastp trimming at Q25 and MiXCR clone calling, and kept in-frame beta chains. Duplicate CDR3 protein sequences are folded into a single record with the most common DNA and genes. The table for this sample lists about a million distinct CDR3 sequences; around 31% of them were counted only once. The ten most abundant clones make up about an eighth of the sample. Read against the paper, the sample's treatment or condition label means: in vitro stimulation with specific CMV peptide epitopes to enrich CMV-specific T cells. The data originate from a study of T cell repertoires in cytomegalovirus infection (dated by TCRdb to 2018 to 2020). General notes on the study: Alongside well-studied HLA-B-restricted epitopes, the peptide stimulations were aimed at recently identified HLA-C-restricted CMV epitopes, whose presentation resists viral immunomodulation. Donor HLA type was relevant to the analysis, as public TCR beta signatures indicated carriage of CMV infection together with the matching HLA type. Beyond this particular receptor, the publication reports: Cumulative frequency of public TCR beta family members discriminated carriers of CMV infection plus the relevant HLA type in this cohort and an independent roughly 340-donor cohort. The ex vivo response was dominated by HLA-C-restricted CMV-specific TCR beta clonotypes, which also provided the single most frequent clonotype in two of eight donors.

This TCR derives from a human donor in good health (CMV status not recorded). Some clones in this sample may be carry-over from other donors' samples. Sequenced here: cultured CD8+ T cells from PBMCs, sampled from culture after CMV antigen stimulation.

The nucleotide sequence is TGTGCCAGCAGTGAAGGGTACAGGACACTTCTGCCCCAGCATTTT. This encodes CASSEGYRTLLPQHF. Recombination linked TRBV2 to TRBJ1-5; 5 matching bases give a weak D call of TRBD1. The CDR1 and CDR2 encoded by the germline V gene are SNHLY and FYNNEI. The junction shows trimming of 1 base on V and 9 bases on J, plus 16 bases between the germline ends. The CDR3 sequence holds 15 residues, the cysteine and phenylalanine included. The CDR3 DNA has 45 bases and is translated from base 1. Full variable domain (CDR3 extended with the reference TRBV2 and TRBJ1-5 proteins): EPEVTQTPSHQVTQMGQEVILRCVPISNHLYFYWYRQILGQKVEFLVSFYNNEISEKSEIFDDQFSVERPDGSNFTLKIRSTKLEDSAMYFCASSEGYRTLLPQHFGDGTRLSIL.